This TCR beta chain was captured in a study of stem cell transplantation in POMP-related autoinflammatory disease. Notes on the study in general: Patients with PRAID showed a restricted number of unique TRB V-J gene pairings. PRAID patients trended toward lower TRB diversity and higher clonality in all analyzed T-cell subsets.

On this clone itself: Its antigen is not identified.

Using immunoSEQ multiplex PCR, the repertoire was profiled, and TCRdb retains in-frame clones only, with some absent. The sample lists about 7,200 clones, roughly four fifths seen once, with about 4.2% in the top ten. The TCR sequence derives from a human donor in good health. The source material was a CXCR5-defined cell subset from PBMCs.

In DNA, the CDR3 is TGTGCCAGCAACCCCCCTCTAAACACCGGGGAGCTGTTTTTT. Translating it yields CASNPPLNTGELFF. The rearrangement joins TRBV11-2 to TRBJ2-2; unclear D gene. Germline-derived CDR1 and CDR2 are SGHAT and FQNNGV. V lost 7 bases and J 2 bases, leaving 11 bases between the germline ends. The CDR3 has 14 amino acids.